The clone carrying this T cell receptor beta chain was seen more than once but under ten times. The CDR3 contains 14 residues. Trimming shortened V by 1 base and J by 2 bases, and 7 bases separated the two germline ends. Via MiXCR, TCRdb re-called the 5' RACE reads, giving one row per CDR3 protein. Of around 53,000 distinct CDR3 sequences listed, roughly 14% are singletons. The data were taken from a study of T cells of healthy individuals. The receptor was isolated from a human donor in good health. The gene calls are TRBV12-3 or TRBV12-4 and TRBJ2-3; D might be TRBD2 (5 bases). DNA of the CDR3: TGTGCCAGCAGTTTAGGGGGAGACACAGATACGCAGTATTTT. Encoded protein: CASSLGGDTDTQYF.